The next 15 T cell receptor beta chains were all read from a single sample in a study of T cells in Graves' hyperthyroidism and ophthalmopathy. Researchers took RNA transcripts and amplified the TCR beta CDR3 regions from them. When the TCR CDR3 underwent first-round RT-PCR, the HTBI primer set was used. Each CDR3 protein gets one entry after TCRdb re-called the multiplex PCR reads with MiXCR. The profile covers about 540,000 distinct CDR3 sequences, with around 46% appearing a single time and roughly 8.2% taken by the ten largest. The sequenced sample consisted of peripheral blood or thyroid tissue (not recorded which). The receptors originated from a woman between 18 and 29 years old with Graves' hyperthyroidism.

The CDR3 DNA reads as TGCAGTGCTAGAGATCCTCAGGAGAGGAACACCGGGGAGCTGTTTTTT. Its protein product is CSARDPQERNTGELFF. The gene calls are TRBV20-1 and TRBJ2-2, with D hard to call. Germline CDR1 DFQATT, CDR2 SNEGSKA (reference sequence). This CDR3 is 16 amino acids long. V lost 0 bases to trimming and J lost 1 base, with 12 bases between them.

This clonotype was observed a few times. This chain links TRBV29-1 with TRBJ2-5; 7 positions agree with TRBD1. Germline values: CDR1 SQVTM, CDR2 ANQGSEA. This CDR3 is built from 14 residues. V lost 5 bases and J lost 0; bases outside the gene matches: 6. The DNA of the CDR3 is TGCAGCGTTAGACAGGGACAGCACCAAGAGACCCAGTACTTC. This translates into CSVRQGQHQETQYF.

At least ten counts were recorded for this clonotype. The chain employs TRBV2 and TRBJ2-5; 7 nucleotides line up with TRBD2. CDR3 size: 16 residues. CDR1 is SNHLY, CDR2 FYNNEI, per germline. The trim removed 1 base at V and 1 base at J, leaving 6 bases unmatched. The CDR3 DNA reads TGTGCCAGCAGTGAAGAGGGCGGGAGATTCCAAGAGACCCAGTACTTC. Translated: CASSEEGGRFQETQYF.

V is TRBV7-2 and J is TRBJ1-2, with TRBD1 matching over 11 bases. The V gene end was trimmed by 5 bases and the J gene end by 4 bases; junction bases not matched to a gene: 6. There are 15 residues in the CDR3. Germline lookup yields CDR1 SGHTA and CDR2 FQGNSA. The CDR3 DNA is TGTGCCAGCAGCCCGGGACAGGGGGTGTTCTATGGCTACACCTTC. Its translation: CASSPGQGVFYGYTF.

This clonotype has ten or more counts. J is TRBJ2-7 and V is TRBV20-1; D possibly corresponds to TRBD2 (6 bases). The V gene's germline CDR1 is DFQATT and CDR2 SNEGSKA (reference sequence). The CDR3 consists of 14 residues. V lost 5 bases, J lost 0 bases, and 14 bases lay in between. Here the CDR3 DNA reads TGCAGTGCTGTAAACTCGGGGGACTCCTACGAGCAGTACTTC. Translated, it gives CSAVNSGDSYEQYF.

This clonotype has more than one count but fewer than ten. This could be a read error, since a much larger clone is one nucleotide away. The chain links TRBV7-9 to TRBJ1-1; tentatively, D is TRBD1 (5 bases). Looked up from germline, CDR1 is SEHNR and CDR2 is FQNEAQ (reference sequence). The V and J ends lost 1 base and 4 bases respectively, with 13 bases between them. The CDR3 runs 15 residues. The CDR3 DNA reads TGTGCCAGCAGCTTAGGGGGGACCGAGAGCACTGAAGCTTTCTTT. Residues: CASSLGGTESTEAFF.

This clonotype was detected ten times or more. The rearrangement links TRBV19 to TRBJ2-2, with 10 bases that match TRBD1. The V and J ends lost 5 bases and 6 bases, in that order; junction bases with no gene match: 0. The CDR3 is 13 amino acids. CDR1 is LNHDA, CDR2 SQIVND, per germline (reference sequence). CDR3 DNA: TGTGCCAGTAGTGGGACAGGGGCCGGGGAGCTGTTTTTT. This encodes CASSGTGAGELFF.

This clonotype was detected ten times or more. The V gene is TRBV7-9, the J gene TRBJ1-1, with D possibly being TRBD1 (5 bases). This CDR3 contains 15 residues. Trimming removed 1 base from V and 7 bases from J, with 16 bases in between. Germline CDR1 and CDR2: SEHNR and FQNEAQ (reference sequence). CDR3 loop: CASSLGDSDFYEAFF. The DNA of the CDR3 is TGTGCCAGCAGCTTAGGTGACAGTGATTTTTATGAAGCTTTCTTT.

This clonotype was picked up many times. The chain joins TRBV12-3 or TRBV12-4 to TRBJ2-7; D not certain. This CDR3 has 14 residues. The germline V and J ends were trimmed by 5 bases and 0 bases, with 11 bases remaining between them. For the CDR3, the DNA is TGTGCCAGCAGTAACCTCAAGGACTCCTACGAGCAGTACTTC. This codes for CASSNLKDSYEQYF.

Concerning this clonotype: Possible read error: a much larger clone is one base away. The chain uses TRBV7-9 and TRBJ2-5; 8 positions match TRBD1. The CDR3 sequence is 15 residues long. CDR1 SEHNR and CDR2 FQNEAQ come from the germline V gene (reference sequence). CDR3 sequence reads: CASSLEPGGTEAQYF. CDR3 DNA: TGTGCCAGCAGCTTGGAGCCAGGGGGCACAGAGGCCCAGTACTTC.

This clonotype was detected ten times or more. CDR3 in DNA: TGTGCCAGCAGCAAACGGAGGTACCAAGAGACCCAGTACTTC. Translation gives CASSKRRYQETQYF. The rearrangement links TRBV5-6 to TRBJ2-5, with TRBD2 as a possible D gene (5 bases). Germline loops: CDR1 SGHDT, CDR2 YYEEEE. This CDR3 comprises 14 residues. Trimming removed 4 bases at V and 0 bases at J, with 10 bases between.

This clonotype was observed many times. The chain is built from TRBV6-6 and TRBJ2-5, with TRBD1 matching 11 bases. The CDR3 runs to 16 residues. The V gene's germline CDR1 is MNHNY and CDR2 SVGAGI (reference sequence). Trimming removed 3 bases from V and 3 bases from J; junction bases left unmatched: 6. CDR3 residues: CASSYYGTGGEETQYF. For the CDR3, the DNA is TGTGCCAGCAGTTATTACGGGACAGGGGGTGAAGAGACCCAGTACTTC.

The rearrangement joins TRBV4-1 to TRBJ2-7, with TRBD2 identical over 10 bases. V trimming: 4 bases; J trimming: 0 bases; junction bases outside the gene matches: 9. Germline-derived CDR1 and CDR2 are MGHRA and YSYEKL. This CDR3 contains 17 residues. CDR3 protein: CASSRAGGAGNSYEQYF. CDR3 in DNA: TGCGCCAGCAGCCGAGCGGGAGGGGCGGGCAACTCCTACGAGCAGTACTTC.

This clonotype was recorded many times. V gene TRBV12-3 or TRBV12-4 combines with J gene TRBJ2-7; 10 nucleotides line up with TRBD1. CDR3 size: 15 residues. The V gene end was trimmed by 3 bases and the J gene end by 5 bases; junction bases not matched to a gene: 7. CDR3 DNA sequence: TGTGCCAGCAGTTTCCGGGACAGGGGAATCAACGAGCAGTACTTC. Its protein is CASSFRDRGINEQYF.

This clonotype was observed many times. This sequence joins TRBV7-8 and TRBJ2-7; D ambiguous. The CDR3 covers 12 residues. In germline, CDR1 is SGHVS, CDR2 FQNEAQ. Trimming took 5 bases from V and 6 from J, leaving 11 bases between them. CDR3 in amino acids: CASSPQVSEQYF. CDR3 bases: TGTGCCAGCAGCCCCCAGGTCTCCGAGCAGTACTTC.